One TCR beta chain is described in this entry. What it binds is not known. This entry is derived from a study of identical twins. TCRdb used MiXCR to reprocess the 5' RACE reads, holding one entry per CDR3 protein. The sample records roughly 720,000 distinct CDR3 sequences, 18% being singletons. Study-wide results and limits: Conclusions were based on cross-sectional statistical analysis, without following the same donors. Zero-insertion analyses were open to partial confounding by invariant MAIT and iNKT cells. Insertions ran lower in abundant cord blood beta clonotypes, though not in memory repertoires.

Trimming took 7 bases from V and 2 from J, leaving 16 bases between them. The length of the CDR3 is 14 residues. CDR1 and CDR2 from the germline V gene are SQVTM and ANQGSEA. This same sample was also part of a study on T cells expressing NK-cell markers. That paper notes: Eight donors were sequenced, seven testing HCMV-seropositive and one testing seronegative.

The chain combines TRBV29-1 with TRBJ2-3, with a weak D call TRBD2 (5 bases). Sequenced: PBMCs. This receptor was identified in a woman aged 18-29 years in good health. CDR3 residues: CSAGKDWDTDTQYF. The CDR3 nucleotides read TGCAGCGCCGGGAAGGACTGGGACACAGATACGCAGTATTTT.